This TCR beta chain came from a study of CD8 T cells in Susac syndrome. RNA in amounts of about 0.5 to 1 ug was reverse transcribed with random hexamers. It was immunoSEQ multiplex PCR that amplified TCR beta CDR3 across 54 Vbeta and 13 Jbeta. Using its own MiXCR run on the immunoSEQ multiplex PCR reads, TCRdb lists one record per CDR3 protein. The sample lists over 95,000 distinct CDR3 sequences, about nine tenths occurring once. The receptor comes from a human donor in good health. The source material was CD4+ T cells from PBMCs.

The CDR3 loop is CASSSRGRGNRGDRAQHF. The CDR3 nucleotides are TGTGCCAGTAGTTCGCGTGGCAGGGGGAATCGGGGGGATCGGGCCCAGCATTTT. The genes are TRBV19 and TRBJ1-5, with 7 nucleotides matching TRBD1. V lost 5 bases and J lost 11; bases outside the gene matches: 24. This CDR3 has 18 residues. Germline CDR1 and CDR2: LNHDA and SQIVND (reference sequence).